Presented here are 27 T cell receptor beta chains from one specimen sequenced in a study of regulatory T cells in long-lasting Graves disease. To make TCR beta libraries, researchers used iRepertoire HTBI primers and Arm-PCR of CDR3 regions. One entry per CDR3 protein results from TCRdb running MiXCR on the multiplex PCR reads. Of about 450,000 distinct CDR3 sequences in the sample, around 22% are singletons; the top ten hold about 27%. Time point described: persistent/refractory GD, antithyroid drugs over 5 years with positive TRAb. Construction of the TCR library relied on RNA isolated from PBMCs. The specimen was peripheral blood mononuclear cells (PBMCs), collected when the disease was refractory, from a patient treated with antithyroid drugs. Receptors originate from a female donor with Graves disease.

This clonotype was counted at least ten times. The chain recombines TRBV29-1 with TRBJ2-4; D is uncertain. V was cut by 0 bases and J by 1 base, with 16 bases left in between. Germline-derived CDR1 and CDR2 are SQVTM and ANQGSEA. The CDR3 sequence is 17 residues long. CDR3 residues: CSVEDLGGNGAKNIQYF. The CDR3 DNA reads TGCAGCGTTGAAGATTTAGGTGGCAATGGGGCCAAAAACATTCAGTACTTC. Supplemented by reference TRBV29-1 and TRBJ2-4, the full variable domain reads SAVISQKPSRDICQRGTSLTIQCQVDSQVTMMFWYRQQPGQSLTLIATANQGSEATYESGFVIDKFPISRPNLTFSTLTVSNMSPEDSSIYLCSVEDLGGNGAKNIQYFGAGTRLSVL.

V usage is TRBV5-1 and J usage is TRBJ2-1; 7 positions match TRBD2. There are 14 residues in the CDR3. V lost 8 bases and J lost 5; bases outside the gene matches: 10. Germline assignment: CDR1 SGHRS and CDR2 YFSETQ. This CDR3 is CASGLIGGDNEQFF. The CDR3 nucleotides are TGCGCCAGTGGACTCATTGGGGGGGACAATGAGCAGTTCTTC.

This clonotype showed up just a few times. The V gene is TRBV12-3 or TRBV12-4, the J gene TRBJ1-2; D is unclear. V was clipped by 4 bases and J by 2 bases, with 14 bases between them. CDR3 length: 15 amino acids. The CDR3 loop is CASSSPRTGNYGYTF. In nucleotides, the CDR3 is TGTGCCAGCAGTTCCCCCAGGACGGGAAACTATGGCTACACCTTC.

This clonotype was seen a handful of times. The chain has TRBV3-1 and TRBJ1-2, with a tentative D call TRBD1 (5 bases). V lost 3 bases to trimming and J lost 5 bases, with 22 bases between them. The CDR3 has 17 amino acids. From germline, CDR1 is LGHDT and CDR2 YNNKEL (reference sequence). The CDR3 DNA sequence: TGTGCCAGCAGCCACGCCGCATTTCAGCAGGGAGAATATGGCTACACCTTC. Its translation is CASSHAAFQQGEYGYTF. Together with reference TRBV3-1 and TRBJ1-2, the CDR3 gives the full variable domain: DTAVSQTPKYLVTQMGNDKSIKCEQNLGHDTMYWYKQDSKKFLKIMFSYNNKELIINETVPNRFSPKSPDKAHLNLHINSLELGDSAVYFCASSHAAFQQGEYGYTFGSGTRLTVV.

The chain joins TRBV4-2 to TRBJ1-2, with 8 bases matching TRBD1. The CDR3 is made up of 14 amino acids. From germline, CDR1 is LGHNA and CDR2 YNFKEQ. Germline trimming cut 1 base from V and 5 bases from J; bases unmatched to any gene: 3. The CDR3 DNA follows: TGTGCCAGCAGCCAAGGGGGACAGGTATATGGCTACACCTTC. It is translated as CASSQGGQVYGYTF.

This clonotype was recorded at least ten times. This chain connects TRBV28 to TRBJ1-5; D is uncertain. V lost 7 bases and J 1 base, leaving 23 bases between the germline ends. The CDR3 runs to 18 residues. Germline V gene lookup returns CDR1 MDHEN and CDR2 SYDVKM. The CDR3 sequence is CASNFWAGVVRSNQPQHF. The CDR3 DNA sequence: TGTGCCAGCAATTTTTGGGCAGGAGTTGTTCGCAGCAATCAGCCCCAGCATTTT.

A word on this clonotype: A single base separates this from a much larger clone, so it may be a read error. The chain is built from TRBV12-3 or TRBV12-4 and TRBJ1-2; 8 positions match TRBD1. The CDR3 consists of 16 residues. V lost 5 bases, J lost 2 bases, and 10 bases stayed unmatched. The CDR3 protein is CASSPDPTGANYGYTF. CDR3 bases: TGTGCCAGCAGTCCAGACCCGACAGGGGCGAACTATGGCTACACCTTC.

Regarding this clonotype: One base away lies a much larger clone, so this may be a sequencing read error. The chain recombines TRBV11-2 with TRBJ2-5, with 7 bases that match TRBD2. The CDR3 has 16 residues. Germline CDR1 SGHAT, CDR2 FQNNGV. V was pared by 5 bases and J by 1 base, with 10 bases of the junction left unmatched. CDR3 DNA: TGTGCCAGCAGCCCGAGGACTAGTTTGGTCCAAGAGACCCAGTACTTC. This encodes CASSPRTSLVQETQYF.

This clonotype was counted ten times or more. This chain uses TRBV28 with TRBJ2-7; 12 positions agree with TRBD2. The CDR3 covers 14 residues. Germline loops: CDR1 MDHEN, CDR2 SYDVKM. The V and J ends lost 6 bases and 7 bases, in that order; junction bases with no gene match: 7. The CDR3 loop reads CASRTSGRLGEQYF. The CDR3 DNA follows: TGTGCCAGCAGGACTAGCGGGAGACTAGGAGAGCAGTACTTC.

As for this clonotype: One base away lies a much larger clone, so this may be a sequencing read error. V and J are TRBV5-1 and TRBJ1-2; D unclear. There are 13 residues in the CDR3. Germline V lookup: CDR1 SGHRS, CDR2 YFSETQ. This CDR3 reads CASSLEAGYGYIF. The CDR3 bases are TGCGCCAGCAGCTTAGAGGCAGGCTATGGCTACATCTTC.

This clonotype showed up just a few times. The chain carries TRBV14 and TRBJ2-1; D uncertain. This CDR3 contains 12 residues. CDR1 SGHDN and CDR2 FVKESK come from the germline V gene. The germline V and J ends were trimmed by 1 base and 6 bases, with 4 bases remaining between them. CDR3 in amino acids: CASSQVRNEQFF. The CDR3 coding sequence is TGTGCCAGCAGCCAAGTCCGCAATGAGCAGTTCTTC.

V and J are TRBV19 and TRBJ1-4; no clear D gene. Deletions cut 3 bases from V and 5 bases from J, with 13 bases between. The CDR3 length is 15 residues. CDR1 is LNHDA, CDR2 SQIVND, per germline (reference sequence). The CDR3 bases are TGTGCCAGTAGTATCCCAGCCGGGGAAAATGAAAAACTGTTTTTT. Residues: CASSIPAGENEKLFF.

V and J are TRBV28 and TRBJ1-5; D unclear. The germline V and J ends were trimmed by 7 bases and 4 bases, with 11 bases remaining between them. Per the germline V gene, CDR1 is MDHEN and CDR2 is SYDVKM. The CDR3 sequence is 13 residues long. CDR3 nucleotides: TGTGCCAGCACCCCCCTCGGGAATCAGCCCCAGCATTTT. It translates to CASTPLGNQPQHF.

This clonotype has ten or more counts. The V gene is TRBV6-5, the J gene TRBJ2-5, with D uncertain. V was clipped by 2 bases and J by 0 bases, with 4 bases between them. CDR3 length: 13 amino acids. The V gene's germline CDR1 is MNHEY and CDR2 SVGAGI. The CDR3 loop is CASSYRYQETQYF. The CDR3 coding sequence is TGTGCCAGCAGTTACAGATACCAAGAGACCCAGTACTTC.

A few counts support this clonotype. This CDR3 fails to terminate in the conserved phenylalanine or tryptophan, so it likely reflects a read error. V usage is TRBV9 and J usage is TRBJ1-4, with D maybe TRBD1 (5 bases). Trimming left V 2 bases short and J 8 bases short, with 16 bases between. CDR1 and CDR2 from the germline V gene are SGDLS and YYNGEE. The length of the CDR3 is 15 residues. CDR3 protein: CASSVSGTRGEKLFL. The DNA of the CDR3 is TGTGCCAGCAGCGTTTCCGGGACCCGAGGGGAAAAACTGTTTTTA.

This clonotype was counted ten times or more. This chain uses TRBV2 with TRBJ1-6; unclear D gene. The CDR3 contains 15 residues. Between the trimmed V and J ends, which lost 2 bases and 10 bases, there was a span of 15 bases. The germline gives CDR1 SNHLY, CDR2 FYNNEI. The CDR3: CASSETGSVGSPLHF. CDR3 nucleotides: TGTGCCAGCAGTGAAACCGGCTCGGTTGGATCACCCCTCCACTTT.

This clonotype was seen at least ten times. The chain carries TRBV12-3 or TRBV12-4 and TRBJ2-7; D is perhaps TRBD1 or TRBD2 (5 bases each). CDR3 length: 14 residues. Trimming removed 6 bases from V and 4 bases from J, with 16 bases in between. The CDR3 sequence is CASREHGEGYEQYF. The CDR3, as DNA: TGTGCCAGCAGGGAGCACGGAGAGGGGTACGAGCAGTACTTC.

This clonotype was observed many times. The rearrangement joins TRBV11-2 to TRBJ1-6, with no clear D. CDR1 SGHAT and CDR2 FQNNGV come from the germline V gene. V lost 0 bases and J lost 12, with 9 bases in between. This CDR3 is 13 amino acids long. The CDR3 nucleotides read TGTGCCAGCAGCTTAGAATATAGCGGACCCCTCCACTTT. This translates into CASSLEYSGPLHF.

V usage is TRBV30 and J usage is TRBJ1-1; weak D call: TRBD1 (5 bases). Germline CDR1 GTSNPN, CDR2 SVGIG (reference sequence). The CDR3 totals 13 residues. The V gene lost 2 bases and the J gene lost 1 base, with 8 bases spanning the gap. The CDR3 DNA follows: TGTGCCTGGAGTCACGGACAGAACACTGAAGCTTTCTTT. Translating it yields CAWSHGQNTEAFF.

The CDR3 region is CASSLGLDRVWNEQFF. The DNA of the CDR3 is TGTGCCAGCAGTTTAGGGCTGGACAGGGTTTGGAATGAGCAGTTCTTC. The chain joins TRBV12-3 or TRBV12-4 to TRBJ2-1, with 8 positions matching TRBD1. The V segment lost 1 base and the J segment 7 bases; nucleotides outside the gene matches: 9. The CDR3 runs to 16 residues.

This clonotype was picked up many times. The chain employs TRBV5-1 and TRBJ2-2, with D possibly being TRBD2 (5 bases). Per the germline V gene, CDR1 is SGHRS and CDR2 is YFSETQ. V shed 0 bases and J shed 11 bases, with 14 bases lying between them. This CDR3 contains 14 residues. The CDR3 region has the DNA TGCGCCAGCAGCTTGGGATCGGGGATGGTTGAGCTGTTTTTT. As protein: CASSLGSGMVELFF.

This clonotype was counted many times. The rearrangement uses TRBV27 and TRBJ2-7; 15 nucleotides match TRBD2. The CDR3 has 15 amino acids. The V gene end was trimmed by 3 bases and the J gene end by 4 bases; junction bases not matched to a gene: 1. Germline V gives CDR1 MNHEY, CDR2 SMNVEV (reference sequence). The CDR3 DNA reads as TGTGCCAGCAGTTTTGGGACTAGCGGGAGGTACGAGCAGTACTTC. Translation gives CASSFGTSGRYEQYF.

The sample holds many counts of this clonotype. CDR3 amino acids: CASSVGLGNQPQHF. CDR3 nucleotides: TGTGCCAGCAGCGTAGGGCTGGGCAATCAGCCCCAGCATTTT. The rearrangement joins TRBV9 to TRBJ1-5; D is ambiguous. From germline, CDR1 is SGDLS and CDR2 YYNGEE. The CDR3 runs to 14 residues. Trimming shortened V by 0 bases and J by 2 bases, and 6 bases separated the two germline ends.

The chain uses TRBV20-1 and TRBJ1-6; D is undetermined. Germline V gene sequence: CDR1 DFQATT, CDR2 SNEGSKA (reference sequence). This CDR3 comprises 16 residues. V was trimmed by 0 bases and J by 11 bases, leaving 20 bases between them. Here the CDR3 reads CSARDRENSGLAPLHF. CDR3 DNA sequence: TGCAGTGCTAGAGATCGAGAGAACAGCGGGTTGGCACCCCTCCACTTT.

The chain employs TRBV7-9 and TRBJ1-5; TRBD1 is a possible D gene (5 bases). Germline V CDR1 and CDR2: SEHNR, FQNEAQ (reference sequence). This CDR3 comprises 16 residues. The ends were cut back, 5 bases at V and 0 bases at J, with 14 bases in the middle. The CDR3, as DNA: TGTGCCAGCAGCCGCGGGGACGCCTATAGCAATCAGCCCCAGCATTTT. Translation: CASSRGDAYSNQPQHF.

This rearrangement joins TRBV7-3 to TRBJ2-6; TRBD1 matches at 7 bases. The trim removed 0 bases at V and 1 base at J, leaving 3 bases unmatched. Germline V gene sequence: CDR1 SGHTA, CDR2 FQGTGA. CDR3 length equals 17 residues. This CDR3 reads CASSLTGGISGANVLTF. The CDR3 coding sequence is TGTGCCAGCAGCTTAACAGGGGGCATTTCTGGGGCCAACGTCCTGACTTTC.

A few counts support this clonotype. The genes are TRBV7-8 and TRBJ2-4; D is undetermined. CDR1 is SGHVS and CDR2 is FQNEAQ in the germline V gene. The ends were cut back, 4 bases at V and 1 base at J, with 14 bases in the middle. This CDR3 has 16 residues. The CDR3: CASSSSRLDAKNIQYF. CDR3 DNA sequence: TGTGCCAGCAGCTCCTCCAGGCTGGACGCCAAAAACATTCAGTACTTC. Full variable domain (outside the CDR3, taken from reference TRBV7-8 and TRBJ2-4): GAGVSQSPRYKVAKRGQDVALRCDPISGHVSLFWYQQALGQGPEFLTYFQNEAQLDKSGLPSDRFFAERPEGSVSTLKIQRTQQEDSAVYLCASSSSRLDAKNIQYFGAGTRLSVL.